This TCR beta chain was found in a study of T cell clonotyping in hematopoietic cell transplantation. Some clones are missing from TCRdb's copy, which holds only in-frame ones; the method was immunoSEQ multiplex PCR. Of several thousand clones listed, 95% to 96% are singletons. The CDR3 length is 15 residues. CDR1 and CDR2 (germline): SNHLY, FYNNEI. Losses at the gene ends were 8 bases for V and 7 bases for J; bases not matched to a gene: 16. The sequencing here drew on PBMCs, taken 30 days after allogeneic stem cell transplant. The receptor comes from a male patient aged 35-50 years who had an allogeneic stem cell transplant from a related donor, so the T cells may come from the graft donor. Some clones in this sample may be carry-over from other donors' samples. V is TRBV2 and J is TRBJ1-2; 7 nucleotides line up with TRBD1. The CDR3 sequence: CASSDPLTGLAGYTF. CDR3 in DNA: TGTGCCAGCTCCGACCCCCTGACAGGGTTGGCTGGCTACACCTTC.